This entry lists 9 T cell receptor beta chains sequenced from one sample in a study of blood T cell repertoires in COVID-19. TCRdb's table, derived via immunoSEQ multiplex PCR, lists solely in-frame clones and lacks some. The profile shows roughly 500,000 clones, around nine tenths of them singletons. Sequenced input: PBMCs or T cells enriched from blood (not recorded which). These receptors originate from a woman aged 40 to 49 who had recovered from COVID-19.

CDR3 sequence reads: CASSLVRGTGFSPFGEAFF. As DNA, the CDR3 is TGTGCCAGCAGCTTAGTTCGGGGTACGGGGTTCTCCCCATTCGGTGAAGCTTTCTTT. This chain connects TRBV7-2 to TRBJ1-1; no clear D gene. The V end lost 1 base, the J end lost 7 bases, and 28 bases lay between the germline ends. CDR1 is SGHTA and CDR2 is FQGNSA in the germline V gene. The CDR3 has 19 amino acids.

The chain links TRBV29-1 to TRBJ2-5; 10 bases align to TRBD1. V lost 4 bases to trimming and J lost 5 bases; unmatched junction nucleotides: 7. This CDR3 comprises 14 residues. Germline V gene data show CDR1 as SQVTM and CDR2 as ANQGSEA. The CDR3 here is CSVGGTGVWETQYF. In DNA, the CDR3 is TGCAGCGTTGGGGGGACAGGGGTATGGGAGACCCAGTACTTC.

This chain joins TRBV5-1 and TRBJ2-1, with D uncertain. The CDR3 loop spans 12 amino acids. V was clipped by 2 bases and J by 7 bases, with 7 bases between them. Germline CDR1 SGHRS, CDR2 YFSETQ. CDR3 coding DNA: TGCGCCAGCAGCTTATCCTTTAATGAGCAGTTCTTC. This sequence encodes CASSLSFNEQFF.

This clone was counted once. The chain is built from TRBV11-3 and TRBJ1-1, with TRBD1 identical over 8 bases. Germline-derived CDR1 and CDR2 are SGHNT and YENEEA. CDR3 length equals 14 residues. V was pared by 6 bases and J by 3 bases, with 6 bases of the junction left unmatched. The DNA of the CDR3 is TGTGCCAGCAGTTGGACAGGGCTGGACACTGAAGCTTTCTTT. Amino acids: CASSWTGLDTEAFF.

This clone is a singleton in its sample. The V gene is TRBV9, the J gene TRBJ2-1; D is possibly TRBD1 (6 bases). The CDR3 consists of 14 residues. V was pared by 0 bases and J by 2 bases, with 6 bases between. The germline V gene encodes CDR1 SGDLS and CDR2 YYNGEE. CDR3 coding DNA: TGTGCCAGCAGCGTAGGGGACACCTACAATGAGCAGTTCTTC. Translation gives CASSVGDTYNEQFF.

This clone was seen only a few times. V usage is TRBV6-6 and J usage is TRBJ1-2; D may be TRBD1 (6 bases). V was shortened by 10 bases and J by 6 bases, with 15 bases between the two germline ends. This CDR3 has 12 residues. Germline CDR1 and CDR2: MNHNY and SVGAGI (reference sequence). CDR3 protein: CATLKYRDGYTF. CDR3 nucleotide sequence: TGTGCCACCCTAAAGTACAGGGATGGCTACACCTTC.

This chain joins TRBV7-2 and TRBJ2-1, with 7 bases matching TRBD2. Germline CDR1 SGHTA, CDR2 FQGNSA. CDR3 length: 13 residues. The J segment lost 5 bases and the V segment lost 5 bases, leaving 3 bases of the junction unmatched. CDR3 loop: CASSITSDNEQFF. In DNA form, the CDR3 reads TGTGCCAGCAGCATCACTAGCGACAATGAGCAGTTCTTC.

The chain joins TRBV7-2 to TRBJ2-1, with 7 bases fitting TRBD2. The CDR3 contains 17 residues. V dropped 3 bases and J dropped 2; count of bases not matched to a gene: 10. Germline CDR1 is SGHTA and CDR2 is FQGNSA. CDR3 nucleotides: TGTGCCAGCAGCTTTTCCGGGGGGATAACTGCCTACAATGAGCAGTTCTTC. This translates into CASSFSGGITAYNEQFF.

The chain joins TRBV18 to TRBJ1-1; TRBD1 matches at 8 bases. Trimming at V came to 5 bases and at J to 4 bases, leaving 3 bases not matched to a gene. The V gene's germline CDR1 is KGHSH and CDR2 LQKENI. There are 13 residues in the CDR3. CDR3 nucleotide sequence: TGTGCCAGCTCAGCAGGGGGCCTCACTGAAGCTTTCTTT. Its protein product is CASSAGGLTEAFF.